This TCR beta chain was recorded in a study of OX40 agonist ivuxolimab in advanced cancers. On the study more broadly: Participants averaged approximately 60 years of age (range about 23 to 90) and were under 90% male. Study-level points and caveats: The expanded peripheral T cells' antigen specificity was not determined.

Points on this clone: Its cognate antigen is unknown.

Excluded were patients having autoimmune disease history or systemic immunosuppression. Clones were sequenced by immunoSEQ multiplex PCR, and TCRdb holds only the in-frame ones, with some missing. The table has 150,000 to 180,000 clones, 94% seen once; the top ten hold under 0.4%. Germline loops: CDR1 KGHSH, CDR2 LQKENI. The CDR3 covers 15 residues. This sequence originates from an adult with an advanced solid tumor such as melanoma, head and neck, liver or kidney cancer. This chain connects TRBV18 to TRBJ2-5; 10 nucleotides match TRBD2. The J call may be wrong; the DNA end is better matched by TRBJ2-7. This sample comprised CD4+ or CD8+ T cells sorted from blood, obtained in a trial of the OX40 agonist ivuxolimab. CDR3 sequence reads: CASSSTSGFSYEQYF. The DNA of the CDR3 is TGTGCCAGCTCGTCGACTAGCGGGTTTTCCTACGAGCAGTACTTC.